This TCR beta chain was profiled in a study of T cell repertoires in ileal Crohn's disease. As for the study in general: Patients had a median 7.9-year disease duration, and around 35% were active smokers.

Sequencing was performed with immunoSEQ multiplex PCR; in TCRdb, only in-frame clones are kept and a portion is missing. Among more than 50,000 clones, around nine tenths were seen once, and the ten largest hold roughly 2%. Study conclusions and caveats: Postoperative endoscopy occurred within one year, median 6.9 months. Mucosal expansions were suggested to be mainly CD8 T cells.

V lost 5 bases and J lost 9; bases outside the gene matches: 17. There are 16 residues in the CDR3. The time point: neoterminal ileum biopsy at postoperative endoscopy, about 6 months after surgery. On this clone: The target antigen is unknown.

What was sequenced was ileal tissue. The rearrangement links TRBV23-1 to TRBJ2-7, with TRBD2 matching 9 bases. TRBV23-1 is classed as an ORF, of uncertain function. The receptor comes from an adult with Crohn's disease. In DNA, the CDR3 is TGCGCCAGCAGTGAAGGACTTAGCGGGGGCCTTCGCAGGCAGTACGTC. It translates to CASSEGLSGGLRRQYV.